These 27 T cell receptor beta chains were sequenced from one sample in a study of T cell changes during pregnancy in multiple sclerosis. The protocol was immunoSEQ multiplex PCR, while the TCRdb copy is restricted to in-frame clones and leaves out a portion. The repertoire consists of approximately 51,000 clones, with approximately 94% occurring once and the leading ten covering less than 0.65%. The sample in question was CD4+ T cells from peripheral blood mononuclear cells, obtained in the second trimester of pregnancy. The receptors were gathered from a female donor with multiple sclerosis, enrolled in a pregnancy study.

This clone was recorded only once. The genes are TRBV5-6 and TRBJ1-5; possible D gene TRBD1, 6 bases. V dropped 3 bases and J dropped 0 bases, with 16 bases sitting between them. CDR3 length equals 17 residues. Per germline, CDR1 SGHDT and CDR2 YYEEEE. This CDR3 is CASSSATGFTSNQPQHF. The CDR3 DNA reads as TGTGCCAGCAGCTCAGCGACAGGTTTTACTAGCAATCAGCCCCAGCATTTT.

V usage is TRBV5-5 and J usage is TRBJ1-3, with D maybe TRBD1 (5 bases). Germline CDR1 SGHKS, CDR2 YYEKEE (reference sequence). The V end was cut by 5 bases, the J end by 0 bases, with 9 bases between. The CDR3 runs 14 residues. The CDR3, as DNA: TGTGCCAGCAGTTCCGGGGGCTCTGGAAACACCATATATTTT. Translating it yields CASSSGGSGNTIYF.

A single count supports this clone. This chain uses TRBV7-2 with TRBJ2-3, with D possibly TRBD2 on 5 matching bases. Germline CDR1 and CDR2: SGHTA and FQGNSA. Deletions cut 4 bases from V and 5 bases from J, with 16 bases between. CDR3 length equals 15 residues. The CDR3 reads CASSSRPAGGDTQYF. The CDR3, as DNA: TGTGCCAGCAGCTCCCGTCCGGCGGGTGGAGATACGCAGTATTTT. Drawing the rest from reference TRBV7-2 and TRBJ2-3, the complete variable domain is GAGVSQSPSNKVTEKGKDVELRCDPISGHTALYWYRQSLGQGLEFLIYFQGNSAPDKSGLPSDRFSAERTGGSVSTLTIQRTQQEDSAVYLCASSSRPAGGDTQYFGPGTRLTVL.

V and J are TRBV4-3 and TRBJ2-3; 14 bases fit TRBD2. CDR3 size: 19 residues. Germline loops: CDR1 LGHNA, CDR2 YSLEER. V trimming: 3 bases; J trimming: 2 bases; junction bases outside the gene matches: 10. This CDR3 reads CASSQRRLAGGPSTDTQYF. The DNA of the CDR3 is TGCGCCAGCAGCCAGAGGAGACTAGCGGGGGGGCCGTCCACAGATACGCAGTATTTT.

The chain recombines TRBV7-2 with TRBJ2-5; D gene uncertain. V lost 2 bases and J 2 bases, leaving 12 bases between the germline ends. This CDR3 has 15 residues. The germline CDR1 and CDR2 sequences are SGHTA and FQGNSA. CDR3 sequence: CASSLYGAPQETQYF. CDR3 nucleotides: TGTGCCAGCAGCTTATATGGAGCCCCACAAGAGACCCAGTACTTC.

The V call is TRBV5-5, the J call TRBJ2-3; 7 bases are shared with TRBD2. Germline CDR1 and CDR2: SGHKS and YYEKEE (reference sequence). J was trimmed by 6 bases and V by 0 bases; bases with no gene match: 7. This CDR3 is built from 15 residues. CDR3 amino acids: CASSLEAGLLDTQYF. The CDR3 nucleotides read TGTGCCAGCAGCTTGGAAGCGGGGTTGTTGGATACGCAGTATTTT.

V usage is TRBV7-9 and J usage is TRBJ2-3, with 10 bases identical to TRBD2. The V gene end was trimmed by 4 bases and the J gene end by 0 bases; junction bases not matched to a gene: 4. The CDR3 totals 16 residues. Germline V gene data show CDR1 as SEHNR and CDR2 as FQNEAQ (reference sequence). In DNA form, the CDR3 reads TGTGCCAGCAGCTCTCTAGCGGGGGTGAGCACAGATACGCAGTATTTT. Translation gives CASSSLAGVSTDTQYF.

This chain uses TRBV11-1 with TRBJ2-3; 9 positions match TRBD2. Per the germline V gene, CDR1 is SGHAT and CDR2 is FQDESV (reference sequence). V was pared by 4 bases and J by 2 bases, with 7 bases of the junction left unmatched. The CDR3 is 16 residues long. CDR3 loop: CASSSWGGGDTDTQYF. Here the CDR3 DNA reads TGTGCCAGCAGCTCCTGGGGCGGGGGGGACACAGATACGCAGTATTTT.

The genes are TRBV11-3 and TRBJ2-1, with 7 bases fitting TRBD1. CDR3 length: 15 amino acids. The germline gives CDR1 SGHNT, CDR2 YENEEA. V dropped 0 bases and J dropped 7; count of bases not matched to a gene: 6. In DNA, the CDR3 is TGTGCCAGCAGCTTAGATTCTGGCAGGGGGAATGAGCAGTTCTTC. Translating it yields CASSLDSGRGNEQFF.

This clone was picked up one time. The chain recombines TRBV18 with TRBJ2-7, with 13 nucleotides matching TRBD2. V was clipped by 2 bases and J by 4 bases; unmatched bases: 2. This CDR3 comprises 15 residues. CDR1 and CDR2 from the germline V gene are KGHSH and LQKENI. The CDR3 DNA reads TGTGCCAGCTCACCAGGGACTAGCGGGAATTACGAGCAGTACTTC. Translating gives CASSPGTSGNYEQYF.

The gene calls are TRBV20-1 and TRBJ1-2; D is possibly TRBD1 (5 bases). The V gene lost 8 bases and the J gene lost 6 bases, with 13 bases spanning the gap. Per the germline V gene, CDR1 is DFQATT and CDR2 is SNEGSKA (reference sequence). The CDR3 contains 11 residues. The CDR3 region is CSPSGVNGYTF. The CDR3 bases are TGCAGTCCATCGGGGGTGAATGGCTACACCTTC.

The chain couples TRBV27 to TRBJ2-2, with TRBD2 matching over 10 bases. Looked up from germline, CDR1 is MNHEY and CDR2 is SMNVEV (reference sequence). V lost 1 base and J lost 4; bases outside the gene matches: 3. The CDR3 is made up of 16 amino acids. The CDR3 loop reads CASSLWPSGGTGELFF. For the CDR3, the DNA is TGTGCCAGCAGTTTATGGCCTAGCGGGGGCACCGGGGAGCTGTTTTTT.

CDR3 residues: CASSLRDQGSGQYF. The CDR3 DNA follows: TGCGCCAGCAGCTTGCGGGATCAAGGCTCGGGGCAGTACTTC. The chain is built from TRBV5-1 and TRBJ2-7; D is perhaps TRBD2 (5 bases). CDR3 size: 14 residues. Trimming removed 1 base at V and 9 bases at J, with 17 bases between. Germline V gene data show CDR1 as SGHRS and CDR2 as YFSETQ.

The CDR3 DNA reads as TGTGCCAGCAGCGTCGCCAGCCAAGAGACCCAGTACTTC. Residues: CASSVASQETQYF. V is TRBV5-6 and J is TRBJ2-5, with D uncertain. The CDR3 is made up of 13 amino acids. CDR1 is SGHDT and CDR2 is YYEEEE in the germline V gene. V was clipped by 4 bases and J by 1 base, with 8 bases between them.

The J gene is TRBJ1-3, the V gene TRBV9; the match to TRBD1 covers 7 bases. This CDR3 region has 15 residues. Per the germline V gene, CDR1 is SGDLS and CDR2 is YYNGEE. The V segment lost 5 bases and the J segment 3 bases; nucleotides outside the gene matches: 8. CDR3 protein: CASSAGQLYGNTIYF. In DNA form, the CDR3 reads TGTGCCAGCAGTGCGGGACAGCTCTATGGAAACACCATATATTTT.

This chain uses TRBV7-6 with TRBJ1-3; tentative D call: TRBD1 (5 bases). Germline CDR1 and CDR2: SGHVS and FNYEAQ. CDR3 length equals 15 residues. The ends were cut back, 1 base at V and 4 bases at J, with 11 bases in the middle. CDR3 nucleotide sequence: TGTGCCAGCAGCTTAGTAGGGTGGGGCGGAAACACCATATATTTT. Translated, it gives CASSLVGWGGNTIYF. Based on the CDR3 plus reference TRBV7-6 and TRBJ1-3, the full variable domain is GAGVSQSPRYKVTKRGQDVALRCDPISGHVSLYWYRQALGQGPEFLTYFNYEAQQDKSGLPNDRFSAERPEGSISTLTIQRTEQRDSAMYRCASSLVGWGGNTIYFGEGSWLTVV.

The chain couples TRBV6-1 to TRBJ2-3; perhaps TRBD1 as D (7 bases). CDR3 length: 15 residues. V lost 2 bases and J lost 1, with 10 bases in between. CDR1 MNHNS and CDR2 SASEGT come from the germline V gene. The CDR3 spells CASSEIRGGTDTQYF. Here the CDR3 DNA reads TGTGCCAGCAGTGAAATCAGGGGGGGCACAGATACGCAGTATTTT.

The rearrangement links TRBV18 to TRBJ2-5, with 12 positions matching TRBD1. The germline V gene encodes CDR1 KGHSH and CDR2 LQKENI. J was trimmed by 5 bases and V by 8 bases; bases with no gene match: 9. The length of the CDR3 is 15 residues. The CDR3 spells CASRTGTGGPETQYF. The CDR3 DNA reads TGTGCCAGCCGCACCGGGACAGGGGGCCCTGAGACCCAGTACTTC.

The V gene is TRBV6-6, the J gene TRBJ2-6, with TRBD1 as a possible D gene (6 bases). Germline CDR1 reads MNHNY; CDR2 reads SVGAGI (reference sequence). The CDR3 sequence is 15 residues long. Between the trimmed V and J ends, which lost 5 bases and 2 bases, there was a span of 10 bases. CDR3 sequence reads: CASSPGHTGANVLTF. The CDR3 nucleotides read TGTGCCAGCAGTCCGGGACACACTGGGGCCAACGTCCTGACTTTC.

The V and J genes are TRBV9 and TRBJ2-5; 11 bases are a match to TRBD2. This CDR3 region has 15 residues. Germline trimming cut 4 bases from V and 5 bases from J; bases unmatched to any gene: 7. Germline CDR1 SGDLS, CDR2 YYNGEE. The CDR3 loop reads CASSTGLAGRETQYF. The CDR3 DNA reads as TGTGCCAGCAGCACAGGACTAGCGGGTCGGGAGACCCAGTACTTC.

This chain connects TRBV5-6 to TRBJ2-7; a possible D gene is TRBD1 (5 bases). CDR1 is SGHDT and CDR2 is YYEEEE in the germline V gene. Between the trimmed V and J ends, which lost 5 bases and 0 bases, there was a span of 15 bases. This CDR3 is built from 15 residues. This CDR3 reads CASRRFDRLSYEQYF. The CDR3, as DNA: TGTGCCAGCAGACGTTTCGACAGACTCTCCTACGAGCAGTACTTC.

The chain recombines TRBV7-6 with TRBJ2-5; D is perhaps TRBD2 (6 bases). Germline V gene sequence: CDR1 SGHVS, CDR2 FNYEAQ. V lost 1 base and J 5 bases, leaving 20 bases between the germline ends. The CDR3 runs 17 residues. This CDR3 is CASSLVPVALGGETQYF. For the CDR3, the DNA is TGTGCCAGCAGCTTAGTCCCGGTGGCCCTGGGAGGCGAGACCCAGTACTTC.

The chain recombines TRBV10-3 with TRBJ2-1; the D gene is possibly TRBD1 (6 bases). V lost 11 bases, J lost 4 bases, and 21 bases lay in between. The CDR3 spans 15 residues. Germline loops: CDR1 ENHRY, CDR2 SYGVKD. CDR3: CASRRDTAPYNEQFF. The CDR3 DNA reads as TGTGCCTCACGCCGGGACACCGCCCCTTACAATGAGCAGTTCTTC.

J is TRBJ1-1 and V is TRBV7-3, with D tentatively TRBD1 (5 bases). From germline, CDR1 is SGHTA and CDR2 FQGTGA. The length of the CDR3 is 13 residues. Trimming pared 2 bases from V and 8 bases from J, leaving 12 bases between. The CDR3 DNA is TGTGCCAGCAGCTTACGTCCCGGGGGAGAAGCTTTCTTT. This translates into CASSLRPGGEAFF.

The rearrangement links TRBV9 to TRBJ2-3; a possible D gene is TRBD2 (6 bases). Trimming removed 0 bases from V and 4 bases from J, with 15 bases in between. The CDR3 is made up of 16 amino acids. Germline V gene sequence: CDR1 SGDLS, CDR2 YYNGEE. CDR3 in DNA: TGTGCCAGCAGCGTAGGCGGCGGGGCGATCCCAGATACGCAGTATTTT. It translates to CASSVGGGAIPDTQYF.

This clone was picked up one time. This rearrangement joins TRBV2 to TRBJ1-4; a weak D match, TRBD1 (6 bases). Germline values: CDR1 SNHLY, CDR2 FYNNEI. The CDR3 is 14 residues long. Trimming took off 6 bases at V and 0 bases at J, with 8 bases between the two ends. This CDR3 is CASRRQATNEKLFF. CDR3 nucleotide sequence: TGTGCCAGCAGACGACAGGCAACTAATGAAAAACTGTTTTTT.

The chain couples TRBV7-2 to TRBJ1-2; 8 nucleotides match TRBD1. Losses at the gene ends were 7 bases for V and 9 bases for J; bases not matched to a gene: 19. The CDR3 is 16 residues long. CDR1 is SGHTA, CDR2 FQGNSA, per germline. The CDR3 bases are TGTGCCAGCAACACTGACAGGGGACACGTATGGGAGAGCTACACCTTC. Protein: CASNTDRGHVWESYTF.